The T cell receptor (beta chain) described here comes from a study of CD4 T cells in relation to SARS-CoV-2 and coronaviruses. Study-wide background: ViraFEST: approximately 10-day antigen culture of PBMCs, then TCR beta CDR3 sequencing. Study findings and constraints: Pre-pandemic and post-infection samples never came from the same donor.

Worth noting for this clone: The antigen is undetermined.

The CDR3 is made up of 14 amino acids. Unexposed donor CD4+ T cells date from about 2010-2019, before the COVID-19 pandemic. Isolation of CD4+ T cells took place after approximately 10 days in culture. Testing used SARS-CoV-2 S/N and four cold-coronavirus spikes on unexposed-donor CD4+ T cells, cells permitting. Cultures received half-medium IL-2 refreshes on days 3 and 7. Assay used: immunoSEQ multiplex PCR; TCRdb lists only in-frame clones, some missing. The table includes some 30,000 clones, around 79% detected once. V and J are TRBV12-2 and TRBJ1-1; no DNA check was done on the table's D call, TRBD1. TRBV12-2 is marked as a pseudogene. The sequence was obtained from a human donor in good health. Source material: CD4+ T cells from PBMCs, cultured in vitro. In DNA, the CDR3 is TGTGCAAGTCGCTTGGGACATAGGGCCACTGAAGCTTTCTTT. Translation: CASRLGHRATEAFF.